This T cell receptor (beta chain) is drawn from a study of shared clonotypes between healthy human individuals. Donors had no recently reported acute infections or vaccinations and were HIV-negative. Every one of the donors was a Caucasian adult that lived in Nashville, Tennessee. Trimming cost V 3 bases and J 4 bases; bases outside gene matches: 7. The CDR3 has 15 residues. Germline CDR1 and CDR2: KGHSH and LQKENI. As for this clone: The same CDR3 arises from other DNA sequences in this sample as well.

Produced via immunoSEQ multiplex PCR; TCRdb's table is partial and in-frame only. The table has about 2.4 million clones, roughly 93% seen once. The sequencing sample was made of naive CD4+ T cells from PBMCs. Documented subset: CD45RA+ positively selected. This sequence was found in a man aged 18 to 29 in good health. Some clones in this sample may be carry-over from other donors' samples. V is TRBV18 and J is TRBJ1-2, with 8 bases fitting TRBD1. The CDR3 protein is CASSPATGDLYGYTF. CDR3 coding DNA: TGTGCCAGCTCACCGGCGACAGGGGACCTCTATGGCTACACCTTC.